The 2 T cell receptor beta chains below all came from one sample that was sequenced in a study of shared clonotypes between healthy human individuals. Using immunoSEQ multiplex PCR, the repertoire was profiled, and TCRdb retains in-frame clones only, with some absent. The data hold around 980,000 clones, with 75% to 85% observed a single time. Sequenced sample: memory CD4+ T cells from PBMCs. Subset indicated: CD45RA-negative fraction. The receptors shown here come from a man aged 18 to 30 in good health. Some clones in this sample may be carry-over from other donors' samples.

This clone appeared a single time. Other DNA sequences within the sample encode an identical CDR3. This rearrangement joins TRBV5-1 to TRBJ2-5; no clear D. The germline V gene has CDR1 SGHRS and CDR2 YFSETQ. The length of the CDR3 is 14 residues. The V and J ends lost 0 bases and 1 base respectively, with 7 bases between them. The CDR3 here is CASSLGRPQETQYF. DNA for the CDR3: TGCGCCAGCAGCTTGGGCCGGCCCCAAGAGACCCAGTACTTC.

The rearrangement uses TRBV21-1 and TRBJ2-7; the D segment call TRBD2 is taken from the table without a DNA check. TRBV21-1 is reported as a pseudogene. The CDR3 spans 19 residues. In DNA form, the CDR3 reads TGTGCCAGCAGCAACCAGGGGACTAGCGGGAGACCCGCCTCCTACGAGCAGTACTTC. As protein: CASSNQGTSGRPASYEQYF.